The sequence of this TCR beta chain was determined in a study of CD8 T cells in ankylosing spondylitis listed by TCRdb under 2017. Turning to the overall study: T cell receptor beta repertoires were profiled in healthy donors and ankylosing spondylitis patients so that disease-linked TCR variants could be found. The full study cohort was made up of approximately 27 ankylosing spondylitis patients and roughly 100 healthy donors. Peripheral blood was sampled, and synovial fluid was also collected from ankylosing spondylitis patients.

The instrument was an Illumina HiSeq 2500. Quantitative 5'-RACE with molecular barcodes was the method used to prepare the TCR beta libraries. On the authors' methods: To identify disease-linked TCR variants, a new computational method was used, one built on a probabilistic model of VDJ rearrangement. In TCRdb, the public reads were trimmed at Q25 with fastp and aligned with MiXCR, with productive beta chains retained. Duplicate CDR3 protein sequences are folded into a single record with the most common DNA and genes. For this entry, the V and J calls and clone size follow TCRdb and not the study's own pipeline. The sample includes over 450,000 distinct CDR3 sequences, with roughly 12% observed a single time. The ten largest clonotypes hold approximately 6.3% of the sample. From cysteine to phenylalanine, the CDR3 is 18 amino acids long. The sequence is cut down to CDR3 DNA, 54 bases in frame from base 1. CDR1 is given as DFQATT and CDR2 as SNEGSKA, both from the germline V gene (reference sequence). Germline trimming amounts to 0 bases on V and 9 bases on J, with 16 as the count of junction bases outside the gene matches.

This clonotype showed up just a few times. What this receptor recognizes is not known. No much larger clone is present one base from it, and per-base qualities are unavailable. General findings and caveats noted by the study authors: The disease-linked clones showed a CD8+ phenotype and occurred at relatively low frequencies in peripheral blood. Blood from ankylosing spondylitis patients appeared to be characterized by a TCR beta motif composed of 7 to 9 highly homologous amino acid variants. Some motif variants were previously reported in synovial fluid and blood of reactive arthritis patients, suggesting common disease-initiation mechanisms. The disease-linked clones were reported to be significantly enriched in matched synovial fluid samples from ankylosing spondylitis patients.

The sequenced sample consisted of blood, either unsorted or a sorted T cell fraction (not recorded which). The sequence came from a male donor with ankylosing spondylitis. This receptor chain uses TRBV20-1 and TRBJ2-3; 12 central nucleotides agree with TRBD1. For the CDR3, the sequence is CSARDVTGTGGGGGTQYF. DNA sequence: TGCAGTGCTAGAGACGTCACCGGGACAGGGGGCGGCGGAGGGACGCAGTATTTT.